The 10 T cell receptor beta chains reported below all come from one sample, sequenced in a study of human T cells and chemical hapten exposure. Regarding time point: pre-sensitization, week 0. Sample treatment: therapeutic diphenylcyclopropenone sensitization with weekly scalp DPC. Unfractionated whole blood served as the source for total RNA extraction. TCRdb called the RACE reads again in MiXCR, with one record for every CDR3 protein. Of some 49,000 distinct CDR3 sequences detected, approximately 10% appear once; the ten largest clones hold around a tenth. The source was whole blood, collected in connection with sensitization to the hapten diphenylcyclopropenone (DPC). The receptors were gathered from a woman in her 30s with alopecia areata. Some clones in this sample may be carry-over from other donors' samples.

This clonotype has only a few counts. The J gene is TRBJ2-7, the V gene TRBV20-1; TRBD2 might be the D (6 bases). The CDR3 length is 14 residues. The germline gives CDR1 DFQATT, CDR2 SNEGSKA (reference sequence). With 6 bases removed from V and 4 bases from J, the gap between germline ends came to 19 bases. Written as DNA, the CDR3 is TGCAGTGCGCAGGGACTTCCTACCCAGTACGAGCAGTACTTC. This sequence encodes CSAQGLPTQYEQYF.

This clonotype was recorded at least ten times. V and J are TRBV13 and TRBJ1-1; 7 nucleotides agree with TRBD1. The CDR3 totals 15 residues. Unmatched junction bases numbered 8, after V lost 4 bases and J lost 3 bases. Germline V gene lookup returns CDR1 PRHDT and CDR2 FYEKMQ (reference sequence). The CDR3 is CASSSPDRDYTEAFF. Written as DNA, the CDR3 is TGTGCCAGCAGCTCTCCCGACAGGGACTACACTGAAGCTTTCTTT. The full variable domain, completed using reference TRBV13 and TRBJ1-1, is AAGVIQSPRHLIKEKRETATLKCYPIPRHDTVYWYQQGPGQDPQFLISFYEKMQSDKGSIPDRFSAQQFSDYHSELNMSSLELGDSALYFCASSSPDRDYTEAFFGQGTRLTVV.

The rearrangement links TRBV2 to TRBJ2-4, with D perhaps TRBD1 (6 bases). V lost 5 bases and J 0 bases, leaving 14 bases between the germline ends. CDR1 is SNHLY, CDR2 FYNNEI, per germline. This CDR3 comprises 16 residues. The CDR3: CASSFAGELAKNIQYF. In nucleotides, the CDR3 is TGTGCCAGCAGTTTTGCAGGGGAACTAGCCAAAAACATTCAGTACTTC. Filled out from reference TRBV2 and TRBJ2-4, the complete variable domain reads EPEVTQTPSHQVTQMGQEVILRCVPISNHLYFYWYRQILGQKVEFLVSFYNNEISEKSEIFDDQFSVERPDGSNFTLKIRSTKLEDSAMYFCASSFAGELAKNIQYFGAGTRLSVL.

In its sample, this clonotype was seen a few times. The chain employs TRBV20-1 and TRBJ1-1, with D unresolved. The ends were cut back, 0 bases at V and 2 bases at J, with 13 bases in the middle. The CDR3 has 15 residues. CDR1 and CDR2 (germline): DFQATT, SNEGSKA (reference sequence). The CDR3 sequence is CSARDWRAGNTEAFF. The CDR3 DNA reads as TGCAGTGCTAGAGATTGGAGGGCCGGAAACACTGAAGCTTTCTTT.

The J gene is TRBJ1-5, the V gene TRBV3-1, with D maybe TRBD1 (6 bases). The CDR3 loop spans 15 amino acids. With 1 base removed from V and 6 bases from J, the gap between germline ends came to 13 bases. CDR1 is LGHDT and CDR2 is YNNKEL in the germline V gene (reference sequence). The CDR3 spells CASSQGVQGTQPQHF. CDR3 bases: TGTGCCAGCAGCCAAGGGGTACAGGGCACTCAGCCCCAGCATTTT.

This clonotype was counted a few times. The gene calls are TRBV29-1 and TRBJ2-3, with D maybe TRBD1 (6 bases). The V end was cut by 2 bases, the J end by 4 bases, with 7 bases between. The CDR3 has 12 amino acids. The germline gives CDR1 SQVTM, CDR2 ANQGSEA. CDR3 nucleotide sequence: TGCAGCGTTGAACCAGGGGCAGATACGCAGTATTTT. Its protein is CSVEPGADTQYF.

The table lists this clonotype with a few counts. This chain connects TRBV20-1 to TRBJ1-5; TRBD1 is a possible D gene (6 bases). The CDR3 runs 12 residues. V gave up 2 bases and J gave up 7 bases, with 9 bases separating them. In germline, CDR1 is DFQATT, CDR2 SNEGSKA (reference sequence). The CDR3 coding sequence is TGCAGTGCTAGAAAGGGGGAACAGCCCCAGCATTTT. Translating it yields CSARKGEQPQHF.

The rearrangement uses TRBV27 and TRBJ2-3, with 11 nucleotides matching TRBD2. The V segment lost 6 bases and the J segment 0 bases; nucleotides outside the gene matches: 2. The CDR3 runs to 15 residues. The germline gives CDR1 MNHEY, CDR2 SMNVEV (reference sequence). The CDR3 bases are TGTGCCAGCAGACTAGCGGGGGTTAGCACAGATACGCAGTATTTT. Translation: CASRLAGVSTDTQYF.

J is TRBJ2-6 and V is TRBV7-3, with a weak D call TRBD2 (6 bases). From germline, CDR1 is SGHTA and CDR2 FQGTGA. V lost 6 bases and J lost 2, with 8 bases in between. The CDR3 has 14 amino acids. For the CDR3, the DNA is TGTGCCAGCAGGGAGGGTACTGGGGCCAACGTCCTGACTTTC. This codes for CASREGTGANVLTF. Together with reference TRBV7-3 and TRBJ2-6, the CDR3 gives the full variable domain: GAGVSQTPSNKVTEKGKYVELRCDPISGHTALYWYRQSLGQGPEFLIYFQGTGAADDSGLPNDRFFAVRPEGSVSTLKIQRTERGDSAVYLCASREGTGANVLTFGAGSRLTVL.

This clonotype has only a few counts. The chain links TRBV19 to TRBJ1-2, with no clear D. This CDR3 is 16 amino acids long. Germline CDR1 LNHDA, CDR2 SQIVND (reference sequence). The V gene lost 4 bases and the J gene lost 4 bases, with 19 bases spanning the gap. Written as DNA, the CDR3 is TGTGCCAGTAGTAAAGGCGTCCGGAACCTTGTCTATGGCTACACCTTC. The encoded protein is CASSKGVRNLVYGYTF.